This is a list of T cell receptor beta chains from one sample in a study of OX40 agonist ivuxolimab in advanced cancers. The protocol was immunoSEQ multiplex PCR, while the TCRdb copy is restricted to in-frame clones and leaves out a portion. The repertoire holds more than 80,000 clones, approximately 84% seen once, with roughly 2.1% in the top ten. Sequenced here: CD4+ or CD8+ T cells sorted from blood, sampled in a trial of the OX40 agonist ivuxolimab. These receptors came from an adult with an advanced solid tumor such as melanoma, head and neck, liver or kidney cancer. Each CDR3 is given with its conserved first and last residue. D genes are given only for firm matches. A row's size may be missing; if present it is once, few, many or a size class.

CDR3 DNA: TGTGCCAGCAGCTCCCTCTTAAGCTCCTACAATGAGCAGTTCTTC
CDR3 protein: CASSSLLSSYNEQFF
V gene: TRBV7-3
clone size: .
D gene: .
J gene: TRBJ2-1

CDR3 DNA: TGTGCCAGCAGCTTAAGGGCCCTGAACACTGAAGCTTTCTTT
CDR3 protein: CASSLRALNTEAFF
V gene: TRBV6-5
clone size: .
D gene: .
J gene: TRBJ1-1

CDR3 DNA: TGTGCCAGCAGCATCCAAGAGACCCAGTACTTC
CDR3 protein: CASSIQETQYF
V gene: TRBV13
clone size: once
D gene: .
J gene: TRBJ2-5

CDR3 DNA: TGTGCCAGCAGCCAGGGACCGAGCGCAAATCAGCCCCAGCATTTT
CDR3 protein: CASSQGPSANQPQHF
V gene: TRBV7-8
clone size: once
D gene: .
J gene: TRBJ1-5

CDR3 DNA: TGTGCCAGCAGATCCGGCTCTAACACAGATACGCAGTATTTT
CDR3 protein: CASRSGSNTDTQYF
V gene: TRBV6-1
clone size: .
D gene: .
J gene: TRBJ2-3

CDR3 DNA: TGTGCCAGTAGTACCGTCGGGACAGGGGGCGGAAACATTCAGTACTTC
CDR3 protein: CASSTVGTGGGNIQYF
V gene: TRBV19
clone size: .
D gene: TRBD1
J gene: TRBJ2-4

CDR3 DNA: TGTGCCTCATACGCAGAGTTGAACACTGAAGCTTTCTTT
CDR3 protein: CASYAELNTEAFF
V gene: TRBV2
clone size: .
D gene: .
J gene: TRBJ1-1

CDR3 DNA: TGCGCCAGCAGCTCCGGGGTCTCCTACGAGCAGTACTTC
CDR3 protein: CASSSGVSYEQYF
V gene: TRBV5-1
clone size: few
D gene: .
J gene: TRBJ2-7

CDR3 DNA: TGTGCCAGCAGCCAAGATCCGCTAAGCACAGATACGCAGTATTTT
CDR3 protein: CASSQDPLSTDTQYF
V gene: TRBV4-2
clone size: .
D gene: .
J gene: TRBJ2-3

CDR3 DNA: TGTGCCAGCAGCTTGGCTACAGCGAACACCGGGGAGCTGTTTTTT
CDR3 protein: CASSLATANTGELFF
V gene: TRBV5-4
clone size: .
D gene: .
J gene: TRBJ2-2

CDR3 DNA: TGTGCCAGCAGCGCCCAGTGGGCTGGCGGAACCTACAATGAGCAGTTCTTC
CDR3 protein: CASSAQWAGGTYNEQFF
V gene: TRBV13
clone size: once
D gene: .
J gene: TRBJ2-1

CDR3 DNA: TGCGCCAGCAGCCAAGATGGTTGGCGGGAGTTAGATACGCAGTATTTT
CDR3 protein: CASSQDGWRELDTQYF
V gene: TRBV4-1
clone size: .
D gene: TRBD2
J gene: TRBJ2-3

CDR3 DNA: TGTGCCTGGAGGAGAGACACGACCCCCGGGGAGCTGTTTTTT
CDR3 protein: CAWRRDTTPGELFF
V gene: TRBV30
clone size: .
D gene: .
J gene: TRBJ2-2

CDR3 DNA: TGTGCCAGCAGTTACTCTTCAGGGACCCAAGAGACCCAGTACTTC
CDR3 protein: CASSYSSGTQETQYF
V gene: TRBV6-5
clone size: .
D gene: .
J gene: TRBJ2-5

CDR3 DNA: TGTGCCATCCTTGGGGGGGTCGCTTATGGCTACACCTTC
CDR3 protein: CAILGGVAYGYTF
V gene: TRBV6-1
clone size: .
D gene: .
J gene: TRBJ1-2

CDR3 DNA: TGTGCCAGCAGTTACCGGACAGGGTTCGGGTACGAGCAGTACTTC
CDR3 protein: CASSYRTGFGYEQYF
V gene: TRBV6-5
clone size: .
D gene: TRBD1
J gene: TRBJ2-7

CDR3 DNA: TGTGCCAGCAGCCCTCAGGGGGCCGCAGATACGCAGTATTTT
CDR3 protein: CASSPQGAADTQYF
V gene: TRBV11-1
clone size: few
D gene: TRBD1
J gene: TRBJ2-3

CDR3 DNA: TGTGCCAGCAGCTTAGCCCCGGCGGGAGTTACCTACAATGAGCAGTTCTTC
CDR3 protein: CASSLAPAGVTYNEQFF
V gene: TRBV7-8
clone size: .
D gene: TRBD2
J gene: TRBJ2-1

CDR3 DNA: TGTGCCAGCAGCTCCCAGACGGGAAACACTGAAGCTTTCTTT
CDR3 protein: CASSSQTGNTEAFF
V gene: TRBV11-1
clone size: .
D gene: .
J gene: TRBJ1-1

CDR3 DNA: TGCGCCAGCAGCCTAAGACTAGCGGGAGGCACAGATACGCAGTATTTT
CDR3 protein: CASSLRLAGGTDTQYF
V gene: TRBV5-1
clone size: .
D gene: TRBD2
J gene: TRBJ2-3

CDR3 DNA: TGTGCCAGCAGCTCCCAGACTAGTGTGAAGACCCAGTACTTC
CDR3 protein: CASSSQTSVKTQYF
V gene: TRBV5-4
clone size: once
D gene: .
J gene: TRBJ2-5

CDR3 DNA: TGTGCCAGCAGCCCCGGGTCCGGAAACACCGGGGAGCTGTTTTTT
CDR3 protein: CASSPGSGNTGELFF
V gene: TRBV7-6
clone size: .
D gene: .
J gene: TRBJ2-2

CDR3 DNA: TGTGCCAGCAGCCCCTTCCTCTCGGGCACTGAAGCTTTCTTT
CDR3 protein: CASSPFLSGTEAFF
V gene: TRBV7-2
clone size: .
D gene: .
J gene: TRBJ1-1

CDR3 DNA: TGTGCCAGCAGCGTTGGAGGGGGGGGTTTGCAGCCCCAGCATTTT
CDR3 protein: CASSVGGGGLQPQHF
V gene: TRBV6-1
clone size: medium-sized
D gene: .
J gene: TRBJ1-5

CDR3 DNA: TGTGCCAGCAGCCCAGGGGTGGGACAGGGCAATCAGCCCCAGCATTTT
CDR3 protein: CASSPGVGQGNQPQHF
V gene: TRBV7-2
clone size: .
D gene: TRBD1
J gene: TRBJ1-5

CDR3 DNA: TGTGCCAGCAGCTTAAATAGGTACGAGCAGTACTTC
CDR3 protein: CASSLNRYEQYF
V gene: TRBV11-2
clone size: .
D gene: .
J gene: TRBJ2-7

CDR3 DNA: TGTGCCAGCAATTTACAACCTAGGGGTGAGCAGTTCTTC
CDR3 protein: CASNLQPRGEQFF
V gene: TRBV6-1
clone size: .
D gene: .
J gene: TRBJ2-1

CDR3 DNA: TGTGCCAGCAGCCAACGTCAGGTCAATCAGCCCCAGCATTTT
CDR3 protein: CASSQRQVNQPQHF
V gene: TRBV14
clone size: .
D gene: .
J gene: TRBJ1-5

CDR3 DNA: TGTGCCAGCAGCTATTTGGGACCCAATACCGGGGAGCTGTTTTTT
CDR3 protein: CASSYLGPNTGELFF
V gene: TRBV7-2
clone size: .
D gene: .
J gene: TRBJ2-2

CDR3 DNA: TGTGCCAGCAGGAACGACCGGGACATCGGGGTGGCTTTCTTT
CDR3 protein: CASRNDRDIGVAFF
V gene: TRBV6-5
clone size: once
D gene: .
J gene: TRBJ1-1

CDR3 DNA: TGTGCCAGCTCACCCCCAGGCCAGGTCCAAGAGACCCAGTACTTC
CDR3 protein: CASSPPGQVQETQYF
V gene: TRBV18
clone size: .
D gene: .
J gene: TRBJ2-5

CDR3 DNA: TGCGCCAGCAGCTGGGGCGGGAGTATCTCCGGGGAGCTGTTTTTT
CDR3 protein: CASSWGGSISGELFF
V gene: TRBV5-1
clone size: .
D gene: TRBD2
J gene: TRBJ2-2

CDR3 DNA: TGCGCCAGCAGCTTGGCACTCCGGGGCGACTATGGCTACACCTTC
CDR3 protein: CASSLALRGDYGYTF
V gene: TRBV5-1
clone size: .
D gene: .
J gene: TRBJ1-2

CDR3 DNA: TGCGCCAGCAGCCGCGGTAGCGGGAACGATGAGCAGTTCTTC
CDR3 protein: CASSRGSGNDEQFF
V gene: TRBV5-1
clone size: .
D gene: TRBD2
J gene: TRBJ2-1

CDR3 DNA: TGTGCCAGCGAACCTAACAGGGGGGAAACAGATACGCAGTATTTT
CDR3 protein: CASEPNRGETDTQYF
V gene: TRBV2
clone size: .
D gene: TRBD1
J gene: TRBJ2-3

CDR3 DNA: TGTGCCAGCAGCACCTATAGCGGGAGCGGCCCAGATACGCAGTATTTT
CDR3 protein: CASSTYSGSGPDTQYF
V gene: TRBV9
clone size: .
D gene: TRBD2
J gene: TRBJ2-3

CDR3 DNA: TGTGCCAGTAGTAACGGGGGCTGGGAGGAGACCCAGTACTTC
CDR3 protein: CASSNGGWEETQYF
V gene: TRBV19
clone size: .
D gene: .
J gene: TRBJ2-5

CDR3 DNA: TGTGCCAGCAGCGTAGGGGCGTACAATGAGCAGTTCTTC
CDR3 protein: CASSVGAYNEQFF
V gene: TRBV9
clone size: .
D gene: .
J gene: TRBJ2-1

CDR3 DNA: TGTGCCAGCAGAGGTAGATACAATGAGCAGTTCTTC
CDR3 protein: CASRGRYNEQFF
V gene: TRBV2
clone size: .
D gene: .
J gene: TRBJ2-1

CDR3 DNA: TGTGCCAGCAGTTCCTCCTCGGGACAGAATTACGAGCAGTACTTC
CDR3 protein: CASSSSSGQNYEQYF
V gene: TRBV27
clone size: few
D gene: TRBD1
J gene: TRBJ2-7

CDR3 DNA: TGTGCCAGCAGCCCCCCTTATGCTAGCGGGAGGAGCGAGCAGTACTTC
CDR3 protein: CASSPPYASGRSEQYF
V gene: TRBV9
clone size: once
D gene: TRBD2
J gene: TRBJ2-7

CDR3 DNA: TGTGCCAGCAGCTTATCTGCTAACTATGGCTACACCTTC
CDR3 protein: CASSLSANYGYTF
V gene: TRBV7-9
clone size: .
D gene: .
J gene: TRBJ1-2

CDR3 DNA: TGTGCCAGCAGTGAACAGGGGGCGGGCACCGGGGAGCTGTTTTTT
CDR3 protein: CASSEQGAGTGELFF
V gene: TRBV2
clone size: .
D gene: TRBD1
J gene: TRBJ2-2

CDR3 DNA: TGTGCCAGCAGTGACGGGACGGGAGGGCCGCTCGAGCAGTACTTC
CDR3 protein: CASSDGTGGPLEQYF
V gene: TRBV6-1
clone size: .
D gene: TRBD2
J gene: TRBJ2-7

CDR3 DNA: TGTGCCAGCAGTACTTTGGGGGGGCTCGAGACCCAGTACTTC
CDR3 protein: CASSTLGGLETQYF
V gene: TRBV25-1
clone size: .
D gene: .
J gene: TRBJ2-5

CDR3 DNA: TGTGCCAGCAATGGTGGGGACAGGGTCTATGGCTACACCTTC
CDR3 protein: CASNGGDRVYGYTF
V gene: TRBV6-6
clone size: .
D gene: TRBD1
J gene: TRBJ1-2